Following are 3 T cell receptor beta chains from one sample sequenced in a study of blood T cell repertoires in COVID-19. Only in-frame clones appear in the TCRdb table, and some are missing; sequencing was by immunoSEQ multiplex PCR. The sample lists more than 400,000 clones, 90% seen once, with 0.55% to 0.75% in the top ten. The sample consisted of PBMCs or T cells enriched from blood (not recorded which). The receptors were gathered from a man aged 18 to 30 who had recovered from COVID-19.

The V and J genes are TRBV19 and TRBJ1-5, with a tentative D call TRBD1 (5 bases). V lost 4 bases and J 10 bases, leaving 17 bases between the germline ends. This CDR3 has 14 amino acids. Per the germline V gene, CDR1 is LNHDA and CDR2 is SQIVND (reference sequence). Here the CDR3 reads CASSKSGVRHPQHF. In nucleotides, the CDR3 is TGTGCCAGTAGTAAGTCGGGGGTTAGACACCCCCAGCATTTT. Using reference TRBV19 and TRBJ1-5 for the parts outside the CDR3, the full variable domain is DGGITQSPKYLFRKEGQNVTLSCEQNLNHDAMYWYRQDPGQGLRLIYYSQIVNDFQKGDIAEGYSVSREKKESFPLTVTSAQKNPTAFYLCASSKSGVRHPQHFGDGTRLSIL.

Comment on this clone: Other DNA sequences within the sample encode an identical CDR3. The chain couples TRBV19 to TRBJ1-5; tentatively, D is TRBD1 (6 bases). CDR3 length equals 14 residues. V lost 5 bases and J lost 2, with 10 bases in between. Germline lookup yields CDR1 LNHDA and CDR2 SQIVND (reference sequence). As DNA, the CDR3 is TGTGCCAGTAGTGTGGGACAAGGCAATCAGCCCCAGCATTTT. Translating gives CASSVGQGNQPQHF.

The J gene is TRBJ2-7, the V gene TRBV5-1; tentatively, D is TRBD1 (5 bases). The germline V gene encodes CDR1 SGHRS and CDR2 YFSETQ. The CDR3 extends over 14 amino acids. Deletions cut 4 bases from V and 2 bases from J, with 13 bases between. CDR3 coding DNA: TGCGCCAGCAGCCTGTCTCAGGGTACCTACGAGCAGTACTTC. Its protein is CASSLSQGTYEQYF.